This TCR beta chain was identified during a study of technical replicates of blood from a few donors. The CDR3 consists of 17 residues. Per germline, CDR1 SNHLY and CDR2 FYNNEI. The junction had 12 bases not matched to a gene; V was cut back by 5 bases and J by 5 bases. Assay used: immunoSEQ multiplex PCR; TCRdb lists only in-frame clones, some missing. The top ten clones hold around 4% of a sample with approximately 51,000 clones, 90% to 95% of them seen once. This clonotype was obtained from a human donor in good health. Some clones in this sample may be carry-over from other donors' samples. Specimen: PBMCs. The chain combines TRBV2 with TRBJ2-5, with TRBD2 matching 12 bases. CDR3 protein: CASSTQLAGGLRETQYF. The CDR3, as DNA: TGTGCCAGCAGTACCCAACTAGCGGGGGGTCTTCGGGAGACCCAGTACTTC.